This TCR beta chain was recovered during a study of graft-versus-host responses after intestinal transplantation. Study at large: Multivisceral, liver-intestinal, or isolated intestinal transplants were given to recipients. Following induction with anti-thymocyte globulin, all recipients were given tacrolimus and steroids for three to four years. Findings of the study overall: High graft-versus-host to host-versus-graft clonal ratios were found in allografts of patients who had graft-donor T cell macrochimerism.

Libraries were prepared by immunoSEQ multiplex PCR; TCRdb keeps only in-frame clonotypes and omits some of them. Of roughly 120,000 clones listed, around 94% are singletons. The CDR3 is 15 residues long. Germline V gene data show CDR1 as SQVTM and CDR2 as ANQGSEA. Trimming removed 6 bases at V and 0 bases at J, with 18 bases between. On this clone itself: Its specificity is not known.

The sequenced sample was unstimulated CD8+ T cells sorted from spleen or lymph node cells, obtained before transplant. This sequence joins TRBV29-1 and TRBJ2-7; D perhaps matches TRBD2 (9 bases). This TCR was recovered from a human donor who was the organ donor for an intestinal transplant. The CDR3 protein is CSVWTGTSSSYEQYF. CDR3 sequence (DNA): TGCAGCGTGTGGACAGGGACTAGCAGCTCCTACGAGCAGTACTTC.